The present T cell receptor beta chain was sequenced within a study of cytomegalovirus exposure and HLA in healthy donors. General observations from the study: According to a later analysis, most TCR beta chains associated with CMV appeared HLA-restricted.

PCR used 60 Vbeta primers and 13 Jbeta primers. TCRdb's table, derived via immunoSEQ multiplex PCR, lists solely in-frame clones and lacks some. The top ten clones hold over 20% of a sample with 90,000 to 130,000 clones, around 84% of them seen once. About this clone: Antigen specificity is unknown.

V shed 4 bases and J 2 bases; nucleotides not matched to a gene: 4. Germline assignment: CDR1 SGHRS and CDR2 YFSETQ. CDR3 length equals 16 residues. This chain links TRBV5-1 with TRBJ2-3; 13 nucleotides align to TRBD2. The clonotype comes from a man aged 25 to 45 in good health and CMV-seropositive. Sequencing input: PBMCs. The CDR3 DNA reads TGCGCCAGCAGCCCGGGACTAGCGGGGAACACAGATACGCAGTATTTT. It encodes CASSPGLAGNTDTQYF.